This T cell receptor (beta chain) was profiled in a study of blood T cells in healthy people across ages. Study results and caveats: Older individuals had lower TCR beta diversity per million T cells (the decline was roughly linear).

Notes on this clonotype: Its specificity is unknown.

All donors came from Russia, were Caucasian and healthy, and spanned ages roughly 6 to 95. PBMCs, at least 6.5 million per sample, were isolated. The V end was cut by 1 base, the J end by 4 bases, with 13 bases between. The CDR3 totals 14 residues. The germline gives CDR1 DFQATT, CDR2 SNEGSKA (reference sequence). A J-beta primer mix and a sample-barcoded 5' primer were used in a second PCR of about 7 to 12 cycles. TCRdb processed the 5' RACE reads anew with MiXCR; each CDR3 protein has one entry. The sample shows hundreds of thousands of distinct CDR3 sequences, around 52% of them seen only once. The sequencing sample was made of blood. The rearrangement uses TRBV20-1 and TRBJ1-2, with D uncertain. This TCR derives from a woman aged 80 or over in good health. For the CDR3, the DNA is TGCAGTGCTAGAGTTGGGATTCGGGTCTATGGCTACACCTTC. Encoded protein: CSARVGIRVYGYTF.